This T cell receptor beta chain was obtained from a study of CD8 T cells in Susac syndrome. cDNA came from approximately 0.5 to 1 ug RNA primed by random hexamers. TCRdb itself ran the immunoSEQ multiplex PCR reads through MiXCR, one entry per CDR3 protein. Found here are roughly 110,000 distinct CDR3 sequences, about 90% of them singletons; the top ten hold about 0.14%. Germline V gene data show CDR1 as SGHVS and CDR2 as FQNEAQ. The CDR3 sequence is 13 residues long. V was pared by 4 bases and J by 5 bases, with 2 bases of the junction left unmatched. The chain carries TRBV7-8 and TRBJ1-5; 7 positions match TRBD1. The clonotype comes from a human donor in good health. The sequencing input was CD4+ T cells from PBMCs. The CDR3 region is CASSSQGDQPQHF. The CDR3 DNA follows: TGTGCCAGCAGCTCCCAGGGGGATCAGCCCCAGCATTTT.